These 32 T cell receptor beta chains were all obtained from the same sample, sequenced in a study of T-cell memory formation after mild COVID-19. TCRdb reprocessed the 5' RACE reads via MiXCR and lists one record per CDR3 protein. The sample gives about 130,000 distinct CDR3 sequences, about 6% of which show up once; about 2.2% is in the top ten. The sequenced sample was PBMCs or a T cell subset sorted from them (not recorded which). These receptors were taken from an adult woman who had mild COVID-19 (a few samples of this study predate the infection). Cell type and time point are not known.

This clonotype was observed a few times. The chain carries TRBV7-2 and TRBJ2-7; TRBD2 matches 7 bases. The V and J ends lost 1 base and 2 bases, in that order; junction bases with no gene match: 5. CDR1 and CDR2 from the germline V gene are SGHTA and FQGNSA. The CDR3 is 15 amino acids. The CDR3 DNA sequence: TGTGCCAGCAGCTTAGACCTAGCGGTAGCCTACGAGCAGTACTTC. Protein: CASSLDLAVAYEQYF.

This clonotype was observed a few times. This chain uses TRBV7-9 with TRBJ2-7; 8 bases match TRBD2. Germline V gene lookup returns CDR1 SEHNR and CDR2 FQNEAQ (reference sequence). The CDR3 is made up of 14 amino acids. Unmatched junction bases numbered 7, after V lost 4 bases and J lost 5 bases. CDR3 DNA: TGTGCCAGCAGCTCGACCGGGACTAGTAACGAGCAGTACTTC. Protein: CASSSTGTSNEQYF.

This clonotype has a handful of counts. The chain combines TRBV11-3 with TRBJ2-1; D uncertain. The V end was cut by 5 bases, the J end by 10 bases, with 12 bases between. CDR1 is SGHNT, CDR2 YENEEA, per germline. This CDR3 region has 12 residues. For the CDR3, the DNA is TGTGCCAGCAGCCCCGAAGGGCACGAGCAGTTCTTC. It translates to CASSPEGHEQFF.

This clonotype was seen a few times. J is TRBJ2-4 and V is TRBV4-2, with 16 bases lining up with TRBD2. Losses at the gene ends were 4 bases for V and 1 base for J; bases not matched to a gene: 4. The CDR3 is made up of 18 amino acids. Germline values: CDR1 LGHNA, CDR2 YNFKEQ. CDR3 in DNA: TGTGCCAGCAGCCCGGGACTAGCGGGGGGGCTGGCCAAAAACATTCAGTACTTC. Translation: CASSPGLAGGLAKNIQYF.

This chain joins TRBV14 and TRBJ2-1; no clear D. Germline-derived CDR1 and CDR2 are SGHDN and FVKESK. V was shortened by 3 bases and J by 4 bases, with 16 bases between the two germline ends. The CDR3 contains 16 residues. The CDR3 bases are TGTGCCAGCAGCCACGGGCCCGGTGTAAAATACAATGAGCAGTTCTTC. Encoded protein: CASSHGPGVKYNEQFF.

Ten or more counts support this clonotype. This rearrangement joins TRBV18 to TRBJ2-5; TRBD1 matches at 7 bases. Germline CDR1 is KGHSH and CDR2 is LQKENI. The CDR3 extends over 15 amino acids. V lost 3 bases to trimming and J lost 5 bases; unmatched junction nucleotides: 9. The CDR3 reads CASSPGTAMGETQYF. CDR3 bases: TGTGCCAGCTCACCCGGGACAGCGATGGGGGAGACCCAGTACTTC. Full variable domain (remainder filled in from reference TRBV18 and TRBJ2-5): NAGVMQNPRHLVRRRGQEARLRCSPMKGHSHVYWYRQLPEEGLKFMVYLQKENIIDESGMPKERFSAEFPKEGPSILRIQQVVRGDSAAYFCASSPGTAMGETQYFGPGTRLLVL.

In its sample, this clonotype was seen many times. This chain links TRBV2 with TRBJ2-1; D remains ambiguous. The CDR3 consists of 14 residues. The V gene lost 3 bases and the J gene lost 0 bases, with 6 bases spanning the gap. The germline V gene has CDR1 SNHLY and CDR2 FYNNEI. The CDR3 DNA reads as TGTGCCAGCAGTGACAGGAGCTCCTACAATGAGCAGTTCTTC. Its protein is CASSDRSSYNEQFF.

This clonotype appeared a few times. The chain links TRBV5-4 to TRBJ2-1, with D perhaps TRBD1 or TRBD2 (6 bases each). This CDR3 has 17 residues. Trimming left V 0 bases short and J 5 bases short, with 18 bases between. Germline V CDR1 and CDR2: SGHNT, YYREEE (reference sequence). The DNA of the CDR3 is TGTGCCAGCAGCTTGGAGGTACCGGGGGCTGGGAACAATGAGCAGTTCTTC. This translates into CASSLEVPGAGNNEQFF.

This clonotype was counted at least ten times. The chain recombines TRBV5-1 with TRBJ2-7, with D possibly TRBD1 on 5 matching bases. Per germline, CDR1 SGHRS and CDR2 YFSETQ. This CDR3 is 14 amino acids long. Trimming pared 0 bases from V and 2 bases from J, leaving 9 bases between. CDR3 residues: CASSLDSGPYEQYF. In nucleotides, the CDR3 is TGCGCCAGCAGCTTGGATTCAGGGCCCTACGAGCAGTACTTC.

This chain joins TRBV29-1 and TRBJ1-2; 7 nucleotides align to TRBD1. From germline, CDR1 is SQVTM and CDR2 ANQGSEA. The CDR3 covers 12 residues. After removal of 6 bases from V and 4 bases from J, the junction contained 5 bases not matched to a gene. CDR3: CSVGTAVYGYTF. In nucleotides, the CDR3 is TGCAGCGTCGGGACAGCTGTCTATGGCTACACCTTC.

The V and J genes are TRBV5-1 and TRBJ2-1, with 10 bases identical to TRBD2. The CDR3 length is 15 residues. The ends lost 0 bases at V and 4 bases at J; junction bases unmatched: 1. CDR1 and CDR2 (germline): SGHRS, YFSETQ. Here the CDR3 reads CASSLETSGYNEQFF. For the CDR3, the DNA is TGCGCCAGCAGCTTGGAGACTAGCGGGTACAATGAGCAGTTCTTC. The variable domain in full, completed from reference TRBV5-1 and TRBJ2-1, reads KAGVTQTPRYLIKTRGQQVTLSCSPISGHRSVSWYQQTPGQGLQFLFEYFSETQRNKGNFPGRFSGRQFSNSRSEMNVSTLELGDSALYLCASSLETSGYNEQFFGPGTRLTVL.

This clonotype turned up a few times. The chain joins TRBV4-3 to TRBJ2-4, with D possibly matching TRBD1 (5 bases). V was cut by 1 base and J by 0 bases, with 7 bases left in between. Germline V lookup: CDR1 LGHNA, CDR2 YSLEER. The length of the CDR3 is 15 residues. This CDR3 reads CASSQGQLAKNIQYF. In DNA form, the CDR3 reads TGCGCCAGCAGCCAAGGACAGCTAGCCAAAAACATTCAGTACTTC.

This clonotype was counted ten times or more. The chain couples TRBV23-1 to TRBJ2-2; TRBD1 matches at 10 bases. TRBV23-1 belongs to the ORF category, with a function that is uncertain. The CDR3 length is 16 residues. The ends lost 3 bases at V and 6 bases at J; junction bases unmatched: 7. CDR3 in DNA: TGCGCCAGCAGTCACGCTCCGGGACAGGGGTCCGGGGAGCTGTTTTTT. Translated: CASSHAPGQGSGELFF.

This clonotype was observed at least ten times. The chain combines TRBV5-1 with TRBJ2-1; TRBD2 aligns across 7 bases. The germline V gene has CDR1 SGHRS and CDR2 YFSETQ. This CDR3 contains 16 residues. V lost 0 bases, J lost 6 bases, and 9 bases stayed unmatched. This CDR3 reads CASSLEVGGLPNEQFF. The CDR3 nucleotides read TGCGCCAGCAGCTTGGAGGTGGGAGGGCTCCCCAATGAGCAGTTCTTC.

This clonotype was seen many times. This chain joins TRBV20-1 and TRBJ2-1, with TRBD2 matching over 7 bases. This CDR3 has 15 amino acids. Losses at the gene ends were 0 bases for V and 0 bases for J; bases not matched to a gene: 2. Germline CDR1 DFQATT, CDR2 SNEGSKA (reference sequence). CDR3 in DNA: TGCAGTGCTAGAGAGCGGGAGATCTCCTACAATGAGCAGTTCTTC. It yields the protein CSAREREISYNEQFF.

DNA for the CDR3: TGTGCCAGCAGCCTAAGGGCGGACTATGGGGCCAACGTCCTGACTTTC. Protein sequence: CASSLRADYGANVLTF. This chain connects TRBV7-3 to TRBJ2-6; a possible D gene is TRBD2 (6 bases). This CDR3 is built from 16 residues. Per germline, CDR1 SGHTA and CDR2 FQGTGA. Trimming took 5 bases from V and 3 from J, leaving 14 bases between them.

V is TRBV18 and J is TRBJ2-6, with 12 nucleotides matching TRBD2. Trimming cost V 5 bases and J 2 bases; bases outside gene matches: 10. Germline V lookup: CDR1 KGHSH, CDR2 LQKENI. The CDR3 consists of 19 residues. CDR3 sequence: CASSRTSGARSTGANVLTF. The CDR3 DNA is TGTGCCAGCTCAAGGACTAGCGGGGCTCGAAGCACTGGGGCCAACGTCCTGACTTTC.

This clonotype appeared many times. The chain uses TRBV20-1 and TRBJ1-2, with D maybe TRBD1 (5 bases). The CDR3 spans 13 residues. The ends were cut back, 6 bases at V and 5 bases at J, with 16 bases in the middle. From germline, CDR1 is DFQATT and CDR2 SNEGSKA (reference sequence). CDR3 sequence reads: CSATLREGYGYTF. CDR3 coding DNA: TGCAGTGCCACCCTCAGGGAAGGATATGGCTACACCTTC.

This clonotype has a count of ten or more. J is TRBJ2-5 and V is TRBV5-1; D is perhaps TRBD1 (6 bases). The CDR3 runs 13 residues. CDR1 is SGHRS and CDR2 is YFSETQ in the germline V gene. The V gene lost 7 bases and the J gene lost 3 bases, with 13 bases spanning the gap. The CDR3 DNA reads TGCGCCAGCGGTCTACAGGGAGAAGAGACCCAGTACTTC. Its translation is CASGLQGEETQYF. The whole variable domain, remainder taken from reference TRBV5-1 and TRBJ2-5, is KAGVTQTPRYLIKTRGQQVTLSCSPISGHRSVSWYQQTPGQGLQFLFEYFSETQRNKGNFPGRFSGRQFSNSRSEMNVSTLELGDSALYLCASGLQGEETQYFGPGTRLLVL.

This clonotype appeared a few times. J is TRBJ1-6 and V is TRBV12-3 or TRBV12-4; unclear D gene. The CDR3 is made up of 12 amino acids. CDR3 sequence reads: CDTLRWNSPLHF. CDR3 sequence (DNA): TGTGACACACTCCGCTGGAATTCACCCCTCCACTTT.

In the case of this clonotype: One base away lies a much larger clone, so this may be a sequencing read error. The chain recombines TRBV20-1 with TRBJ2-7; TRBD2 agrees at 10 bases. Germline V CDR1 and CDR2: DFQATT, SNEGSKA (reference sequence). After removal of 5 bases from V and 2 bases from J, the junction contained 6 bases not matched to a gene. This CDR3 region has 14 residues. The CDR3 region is CSAQLSGGAYEQYF. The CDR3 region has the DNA TGCAGTGCTCAATTGAGCGGGGGGGCCTACGAGCAGTACTTC.

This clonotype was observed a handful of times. Here the CDR3 DNA reads TGTGCCACCAGTGACCCTACAGGGTCGGGTGAAGCTTTCTTT. It yields the protein CATSDPTGSGEAFF. V gene TRBV24-1 combines with J gene TRBJ1-1; D perhaps matches TRBD1 (6 bases). The germline V gene has CDR1 KGHDR and CDR2 SFDVKD. The V end lost 4 bases, the J end lost 7 bases, and 15 bases lay between the germline ends. The CDR3 is 14 residues long.

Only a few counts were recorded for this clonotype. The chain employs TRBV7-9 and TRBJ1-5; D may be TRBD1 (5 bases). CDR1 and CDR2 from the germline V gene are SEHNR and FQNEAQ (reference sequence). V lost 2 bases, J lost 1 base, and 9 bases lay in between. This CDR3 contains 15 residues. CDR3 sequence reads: CASSLSRGSNQPQHF. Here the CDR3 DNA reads TGTGCCAGCAGCTTATCCCGGGGGAGCAATCAGCCCCAGCATTTT.

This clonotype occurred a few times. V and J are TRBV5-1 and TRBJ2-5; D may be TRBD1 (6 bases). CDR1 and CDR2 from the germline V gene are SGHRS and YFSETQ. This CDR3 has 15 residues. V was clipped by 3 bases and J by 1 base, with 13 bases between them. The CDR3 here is CASSYSGTLQETQYF. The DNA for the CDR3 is TGCGCCAGCAGCTACTCCGGGACACTCCAAGAGACCCAGTACTTC.

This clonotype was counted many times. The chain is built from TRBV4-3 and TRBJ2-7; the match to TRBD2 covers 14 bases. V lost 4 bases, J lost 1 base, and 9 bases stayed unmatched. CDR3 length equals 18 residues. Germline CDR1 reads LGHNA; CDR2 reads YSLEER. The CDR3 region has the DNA TGCGCCAGCAGCCGGGGACTAGCGGGAGCCGTTACTTCCTACGAGCAGTACTTC. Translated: CASSRGLAGAVTSYEQYF.

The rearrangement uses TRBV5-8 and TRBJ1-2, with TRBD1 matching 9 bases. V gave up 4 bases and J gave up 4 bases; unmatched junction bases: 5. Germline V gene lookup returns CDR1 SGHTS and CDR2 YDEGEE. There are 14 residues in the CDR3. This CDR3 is CASSLDRGIYGYTF. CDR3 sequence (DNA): TGTGCCAGCAGCCTGGACAGGGGAATCTATGGCTACACCTTC.

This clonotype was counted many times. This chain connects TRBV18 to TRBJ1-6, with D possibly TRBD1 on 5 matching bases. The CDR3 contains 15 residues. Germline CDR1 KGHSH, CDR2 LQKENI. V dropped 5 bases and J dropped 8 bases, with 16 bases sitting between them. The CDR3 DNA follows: TGTGCCAGCTCATCGGGAAGGGGATTGGATTCACCCCTCCACTTT. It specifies CASSSGRGLDSPLHF.

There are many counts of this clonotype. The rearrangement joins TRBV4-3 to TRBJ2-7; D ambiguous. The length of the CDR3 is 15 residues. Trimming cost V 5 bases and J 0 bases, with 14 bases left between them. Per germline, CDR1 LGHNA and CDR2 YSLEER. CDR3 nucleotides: TGCGCCAGCAGCGTAAGCCCCGCCAGCTCCTACGAGCAGTACTTC. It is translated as CASSVSPASSYEQYF.

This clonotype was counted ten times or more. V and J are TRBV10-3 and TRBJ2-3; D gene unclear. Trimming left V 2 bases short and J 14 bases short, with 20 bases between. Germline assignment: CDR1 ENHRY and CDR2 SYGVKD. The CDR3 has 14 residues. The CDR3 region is CAISEDGAPGLRYF. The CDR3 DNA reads TGTGCCATCAGTGAGGACGGCGCGCCAGGTCTCCGGTATTTT.

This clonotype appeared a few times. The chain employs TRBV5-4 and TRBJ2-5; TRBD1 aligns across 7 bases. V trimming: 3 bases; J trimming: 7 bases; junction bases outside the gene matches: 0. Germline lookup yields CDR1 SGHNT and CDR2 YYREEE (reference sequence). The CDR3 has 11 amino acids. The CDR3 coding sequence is TGTGCCAGCAGCTACAGGGGGACCCAGTACTTC. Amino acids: CASSYRGTQYF. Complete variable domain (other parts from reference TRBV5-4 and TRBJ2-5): ETGVTQSPTHLIKTRGQQVTLRCSSQSGHNTVSWYQQALGQGPQFIFQYYREEENGRGNFPPRFSGLQFPNYSSELNVNALELDDSALYLCASSYRGTQYFGPGTRLLVL.

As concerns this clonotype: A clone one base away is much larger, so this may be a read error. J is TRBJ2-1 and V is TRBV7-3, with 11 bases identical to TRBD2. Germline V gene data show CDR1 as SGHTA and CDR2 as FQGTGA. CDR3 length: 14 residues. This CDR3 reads CASSLGTSGSEQLF. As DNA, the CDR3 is TGTGCCAGCAGCTTAGGGACTAGCGGTAGTGAGCAGCTCTTC.

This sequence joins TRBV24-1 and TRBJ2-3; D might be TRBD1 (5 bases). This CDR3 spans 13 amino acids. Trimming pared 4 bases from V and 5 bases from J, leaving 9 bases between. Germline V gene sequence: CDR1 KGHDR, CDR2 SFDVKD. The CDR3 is CATSDRVVDTQYF. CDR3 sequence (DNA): TGTGCCACCAGTGACAGGGTAGTAGATACGCAGTATTTT.